This T cell receptor (beta chain) was obtained from a study of tumor-infiltrating lymphocytes in oesophageal squamous cell carcinoma. TCRdb re-called the PCR reads with MiXCR, one entry per CDR3 protein. The profile shows about 13,000 distinct CDR3 sequences, approximately 50% of them singletons. The CDR3 totals 19 residues. Losses at the gene ends were 6 bases for V and 0 bases for J; bases not matched to a gene: 11. A few counts support this clonotype. The chain is built from TRBV12-3 or TRBV12-4 and TRBJ2-1; TRBD2 agrees at 13 bases. Sample: esophageal tumor tissue. This clonotype was sampled from a male donor with esophageal squamous cell carcinoma. The CDR3 is CASRGRPGTSGISYNEQFF. CDR3 DNA sequence: TGTGCCAGCAGAGGCCGGCCTGGGACTAGCGGGATCTCCTACAATGAGCAGTTCTTC.